The rows below give T cell receptor beta chains drawn from one sample of a study of blood T cells in healthy people across ages. TCRdb re-analysed the 5' RACE reads in MiXCR, keeping a single row per CDR3 protein. The data show about 670,000 distinct CDR3 sequences, 35% to 50% seen once. The specimen sequenced was blood. These receptors originate from a man aged 80 or over in good health. CDR3s include the opening cysteine and the closing phenylalanine or tryptophan. The D gene is left open where the match is weak. Rows give clone size only sometimes, using once, few, many, or a class for an expanded clone.

TRBJ2-3	TRBV18	.	TRBD1	CASPPKQGALDTQYF	TGTGCCAGCCCCCCGAAGCAGGGGGCGTTAGATACGCAGTATTTT
TRBJ1-2	TRBV30	.	.	CAWSRQGPWGYTF	TGTGCCTGGAGTCGCCAGGGGCCATGGGGCTACACCTTC
TRBJ2-3	TRBV28	.	.	CATLRGVQYF	TGTGCCACCTTACGAGGCGTGCAGTATTTT
TRBJ2-7	TRBV27	few	.	CASSPGGANEQYF	TGTGCCAGCAGTCCCGGGGGCGCCAACGAGCAGTACTTC
TRBJ2-1	TRBV7-9	.	TRBD2	CASSFLGTGGVPLPPNEQFF	TGTGCCAGCAGCTTCCTAGGGACGGGAGGAGTCCCCCTGCCCCCCAATGAGCAGTTCTTC
TRBJ2-5	TRBV20-1	.	.	CSASMTGAQGTQYF	TGCAGTGCCTCTATGACGGGGGCTCAAGGGACCCAGTACTTC
TRBJ2-7	TRBV6-5	few	.	CASSSISGYFLYEQYF	TGTGCCAGCAGTTCTATATCGGGGTACTTTCTCTACGAGCAGTACTTC
TRBJ2-7	TRBV7-2	.	TRBD2	CASSFDSGGSEQYF	TGTGCCAGCAGCTTCGACTCCGGGGGGAGCGAGCAGTACTTC
TRBJ2-3	TRBV4-3	.	.	CASSQESRRFTDTQYF	TGCGCCAGCAGCCAAGAAAGCAGGAGATTCACAGATACGCAGTATTTT
TRBJ2-7	TRBV7-8	.	TRBD2	CASSPRAGGGYEQYF	TGTGCCAGCAGCCCCAGGGCGGGAGGAGGCTACGAGCAGTACTTC
TRBJ2-5	TRBV30	few	.	CAWSVHRGARETQYF	TGTGCCTGGAGTGTACATCGGGGGGCTCGGGAGACCCAGTACTTC
TRBJ2-7	TRBV28	.	TRBD1	CASRLQGDHEQYF	TGTGCCAGCAGGTTACAGGGGGACCACGAGCAGTACTTC
TRBJ2-3	TRBV7-2	few	.	CATTNADTQYF	TGTGCCACCACCAACGCAGATACGCAGTATTTT
TRBJ2-5	TRBV6-1	few	TRBD1	CASREDRGRGETQYF	TGTGCCAGCAGAGAGGACAGGGGGCGTGGAGAGACCCAGTACTTC
TRBJ2-7	TRBV7-2	.	TRBD2	CASSFELAGLYEQYF	TGTGCCAGCAGCTTTGAGCTAGCGGGACTCTACGAGCAGTACTTC
TRBJ2-3	TRBV20-1	.	TRBD1	CSVPNRGVSTDTQYF	TGCAGTGTCCCGAACAGGGGAGTTAGCACAGATACGCAGTATTTT
TRBJ2-5	TRBV11-3	.	TRBD2	CASSLESSGSWNEQYF	TGTGCCAGCAGCTTAGAATCTAGCGGGAGTTGGAATGAGCAGTACTTC
TRBJ2-2	TRBV14	few	.	CASSQDLAGELFF	TGTGCCAGCAGCCAAGACCTAGCCGGGGAGCTGTTTTTT
TRBJ2-1	TRBV6-2/TRBV6-3	.	TRBD2	CASSRIPSGGNEQFF	TGTGCCAGCAGCCGTATCCCCTCGGGGGGCAATGAGCAGTTCTTC
TRBJ2-1	TRBV11-1	few	TRBD2	CASRPLAGAYNEQFF	TGTGCCAGCAGGCCTCTAGCGGGAGCCTACAATGAGCAGTTCTTC
TRBJ2-7	TRBV6-1	.	.	CASSELPIGYEQYF	TGTGCCAGCAGTGAACTCCCGATAGGATACGAGCAGTACTTC
TRBJ2-1	TRBV12-3/TRBV12-4	few	TRBD2	CASSLLAGGQVPGEQFF	TGTGCCAGCAGTTTACTAGCGGGGGGGCAGGTTCCGGGTGAGCAGTTCTTC
TRBJ2-4	TRBV20-1	.	TRBD1	CSAAGTVNSNIQYF	TGCAGTGCAGCCGGGACAGTCAATTCCAACATTCAGTACTTC
TRBJ2-7	TRBV2	.	.	CASRRDGGPLGAQYF	TGTGCCAGCAGAAGGGATGGGGGTCCTCTTGGGGCCCAGTACTTC
TRBJ2-7	TRBV7-2	few	.	CASSSNRASYEQYF	TGTGCCAGCAGCTCGAACAGAGCCTCCTACGAGCAGTACTTC
TRBJ2-7	TRBV4-3	.	TRBD1	CASSIRQGTTYEQYF	TGCGCCAGCAGCATCCGACAGGGGACAACCTACGAGCAGTACTTC
TRBJ1-6	TRBV20-1	.	TRBD1	CSARGGTGLNSPLHF	TGCAGTGCTAGGGGGGGGACAGGGTTGAATTCACCCCTCCACTTT
TRBJ2-7	TRBV7-2	few	.	CASSVDGTAYEQYF	TGTGCCAGCAGCGTGGACGGCACGGCCTACGAGCAGTACTTC
TRBJ2-5	TRBV30	.	TRBD2	CAWKEGSGVDYNEQYF	TGTGCCTGGAAGGAGGGTAGCGGGGTGGATTACAATGAGCAGTACTTC
TRBJ2-4	TRBV19	.	.	CASVGVVKNIQYF	TGTGCCAGTGTCGGGGTAGTCAAAAACATTCAGTACTTC
TRBJ2-7	TRBV20-1	.	.	CSAAAGFYEQYF	TGCAGTGCAGCTGCCGGGTTCTACGAGCAGTACTTC
TRBJ1-4	TRBV6-2/TRBV6-3	.	TRBD1	CASSDPTGDEKLFF	TGTGCCAGCAGTGACCCGACAGGGGATGAAAAACTGTTTTTT
TRBJ2-1	TRBV11-2	few	.	CASSLVRAGSGTEQFF	TGTGCCAGCAGCTTAGTAAGGGCAGGGTCCGGCACTGAGCAGTTCTTC
TRBJ1-2	TRBV9	.	.	CASSVAPRGPNNYGYTF	TGTGCCAGCAGCGTAGCGCCCAGGGGACCTAATAACTATGGCTACACCTTC
TRBJ2-3	TRBV9	few	TRBD2	CASSSRLARDTDTQYF	TGTGCCAGCAGCTCCAGACTAGCGAGAGACACAGATACGCAGTATTTT
TRBJ2-7	TRBV28	.	.	CASSTLSSYEQYF	TGTGCCAGCAGTACCCTTTCGTCCTACGAGCAGTACTTC
TRBJ2-6	TRBV7-2	.	.	CASSQGQILSGADVLTF	TGTGCCAGCAGCCAGGGACAAATCCTCTCTGGGGCCGACGTCCTGACTTTC
TRBJ1-2	TRBV5-1	few	TRBD1	CASSSTGGAQGYTF	TGCGCCAGCAGTAGTACAGGGGGCGCTCAGGGCTACACCTTC
TRBJ2-6	TRBV30	once	.	CAWSSPGSGANVLTF	TGTGCCTGGAGTAGCCCGGGGTCTGGGGCCAACGTCCTGACTTTC
TRBJ2-7	TRBV20-1	once	TRBD2	CSGGGGGRVYEQYF	TGCAGTGGGGGGGGTGGAGGCCGGGTCTACGAGCAGTACTTC